These T cell receptor beta chains were read from a single sample in a study of cytotoxic CD8 clonotypes in ibrutinib-treated CLL. Measured with immunoSEQ multiplex PCR; TCRdb has only the in-frame clones, and not every one. The sample carries about 310,000 clones, just under 80% recorded once. This material consisted of PBMCs, taken before ibrutinib treatment. These receptors were obtained from a human donor with chronic lymphocytic leukemia. The CDR3 runs from the conserved cysteine through the conserved F or W. The D gene is left open where the match is weak. Expanded clones are given a class, and other clones once, few, many or no size at all.

j_call clone_size d_call v_call cdr3_nt cdr3_aa
TRBJ2-7 . . TRBV11-2 TGTGCCAGCAGCTTAAGTTGGGGGGCCAGCTCCTACGAGCAGTACTTC CASSLSWGASSYEQYF
TRBJ1-3 few . TRBV5-4 TGTGCCAGCAGCTTACAGGGTTCTGGAAACACCATATATTTT CASSLQGSGNTIYF
TRBJ1-5 . . TRBV4-3 TGCGCCAGCAGCCAAGATCGGACGGCCAATCAGCCCCAGCATTTT CASSQDRTANQPQHF
TRBJ2-1 . TRBD1 TRBV27 TGTGCCAGCACCGGGGACAGGACTTACAATGAGCAGTTCTTC CASTGDRTYNEQFF
TRBJ2-2 . TRBD1 TRBV6-5 TGTGCCAGCAGCCCCGGGACAGAAGACACCGGGGAGCTGTTTTTT CASSPGTEDTGELFF
TRBJ1-2 . . TRBV29-1 TGCAGCGCCCTATGGGGGGCCCCTATTTTTTATGCCTTC CSALWGAPIFYAF
TRBJ1-1 once . TRBV5-8 TGTGCCAGCAGCTTTGAACCGGACAGTGGGGCCACTGAAGCTTTCTTT CASSFEPDSGATEAFF
TRBJ1-2 . . TRBV9 TGTGCCAGCAGCGTAGGAGCGGGCAACTATGGCTACACCTTC CASSVGAGNYGYTF
TRBJ1-4 . TRBD1 TRBV2 TGTGCCAGCAGTACCGGGACAGGAAGGAAACTGTTTTTT CASSTGTGRKLFF
TRBJ1-1 . . TRBV28 TGTGCCAGCAGTTTATCCAGTCGGGGGGCGACTGAAGCTTTCTTT CASSLSSRGATEAFF
TRBJ2-3 . . TRBV6-5 TGTGCCAGCAGTTACTCGATTTTGGATACGCAGTATTTT CASSYSILDTQYF
TRBJ2-5 once . TRBV19 TGTGCCAGTAGTATAGCCGTGAGTAGGGGGCAAGAGACCCAGTACTTC CASSIAVSRGQETQYF
TRBJ2-1 few . TRBV15 TGTGCCACCAGCAGAGGTCGGTCTGACTACAATGAGCAGTTCTTC CATSRGRSDYNEQFF
TRBJ2-1 . . TRBV30 TGTGCCTGGAGTGTACTGGGGTACAATGAGCAGTTCTTC CAWSVLGYNEQFF
TRBJ1-2 . . TRBV25-1 TGTGCCAGCAGTGATCCAATGGGGGCAAAAGGCTACACCTTC CASSDPMGAKGYTF
TRBJ1-2 once TRBD1 TRBV5-8 TGTGCCAGCAGCTTGCGCACAGGGGTGAGCTTTGGCTACACCTTC CASSLRTGVSFGYTF